These 16 T cell receptor beta chains share one sample of origin, sequenced in a study of blood T cell repertoires in COVID-19. The data were produced by immunoSEQ multiplex PCR, yet TCRdb's version contains in-frame clones alone and is incomplete. The data show a few hundred thousand clones, around 84% seen once. The specimen was peripheral blood. Receptors originate from a woman under 30 with acute or convalescent COVID-19.

This rearrangement joins TRBV19 to TRBJ2-3; TRBD2 matches 11 bases. The ends lost 5 bases at V and 2 bases at J; junction bases unmatched: 6. The CDR3 runs 16 residues. Germline V gene data show CDR1 as LNHDA and CDR2 as SQIVND (reference sequence). The CDR3 region has the DNA TGTGCCAGTAGTGTCGGGACTAGCGGACTCACAGATACGCAGTATTTT. Translation: CASSVGTSGLTDTQYF.

The chain is built from TRBV19 and TRBJ2-7, with a tentative D call TRBD2 (7 bases). From germline, CDR1 is LNHDA and CDR2 SQIVND (reference sequence). V lost 6 bases and J 0 bases, leaving 24 bases between the germline ends. This CDR3 is built from 18 residues. Here the CDR3 DNA reads TGTGCCAGTAGCCAGAAGGTTCCAAGGGGGGGAGTCTCCTACGAGCAGTACTTC. It specifies CASSQKVPRGGVSYEQYF. The variable domain in full, completed from reference TRBV19 and TRBJ2-7, reads DGGITQSPKYLFRKEGQNVTLSCEQNLNHDAMYWYRQDPGQGLRLIYYSQIVNDFQKGDIAEGYSVSREKKESFPLTVTSAQKNPTAFYLCASSQKVPRGGVSYEQYFGPGTRLTVT.

The gene calls are TRBV14 and TRBJ2-4, with a weak D call TRBD1 (6 bases). V dropped 0 bases and J dropped 1 base, with 25 bases sitting between them. The CDR3 spans 21 residues. Germline V CDR1 and CDR2: SGHDN, FVKESK. The CDR3, as DNA: TGTGCCAGCAGCCAAGAAGAGGACAGAGAAATAGGACCAGGGGCCAAAAACATTCAGTACTTC. Translating it yields CASSQEEDREIGPGAKNIQYF.

V gene TRBV3-1 (or the pseudogene TRBV3-2) combines with J gene TRBJ2-1, with D possibly matching TRBD2 (5 bases). The germline V and J ends were trimmed by 6 bases and 6 bases, with 15 bases remaining between them. Germline V gene lookup returns CDR1 LGHDT and CDR2 YNNKEL (reference sequence). The CDR3 contains 14 residues. The CDR3 here is CASSPVYGSNEQFF. CDR3 in DNA: TGTGCCAGCAGTCCAGTTTATGGGAGCAATGAGCAGTTCTTC.

This chain uses TRBV28 with TRBJ1-3; D is ambiguous. The CDR3 is 14 amino acids. The germline V and J ends were trimmed by 3 bases and 1 base, with 7 bases remaining between them. Germline V gene data show CDR1 as MDHEN and CDR2 as SYDVKM. CDR3 loop: CASSFAGSGNTIYF. The CDR3 region has the DNA TGTGCCAGCAGTTTCGCAGGTTCTGGAAACACCATATATTTT. Based on the CDR3 plus reference TRBV28 and TRBJ1-3, the full variable domain is DVKVTQSSRYLVKRTGEKVFLECVQDMDHENMFWYRQDPGLGLRLIYFSYDVKMKEKGDIPEGYSVSREKKERFSLILESASTNQTSMYLCASSFAGSGNTIYFGEGSWLTVV.

The chain has TRBV28 and TRBJ1-1, with a tentative D call TRBD1 (5 bases). This CDR3 comprises 11 residues. In germline, CDR1 is MDHEN, CDR2 SYDVKM. The CDR3 DNA follows: TGTGCTCATCAGGCGGGGGTAGGAGCTTTCTTT. This gives the protein CAHQAGVGAFF.

This chain joins TRBV2 and TRBJ2-7; TRBD2 might be the D (5 bases). The CDR3 totals 12 residues. Trimming stripped 2 bases from V and 7 bases from J, with 9 bases between. Germline CDR1 and CDR2: SNHLY and FYNNEI. CDR3 in amino acids: CASSEFPGEQYF. In nucleotides, the CDR3 is TGTGCCAGCAGTGAATTTCCGGGGGAGCAGTACTTC.

The CDR3 reads CASSPGGGSEAFF. The CDR3 DNA reads as TGTGCCAGCAGCCCTGGGGGGGGATCCGAAGCTTTCTTT. J is TRBJ1-1 and V is TRBV12-3 or TRBV12-4; D is perhaps TRBD1 (5 bases). There are 13 residues in the CDR3. Between the trimmed V and J ends, which lost 6 bases and 8 bases, there was a span of 16 bases.

This chain joins TRBV5-6 and TRBJ2-1, with D possibly TRBD1 on 5 matching bases. V lost 4 bases and J 5 bases, leaving 7 bases between the germline ends. Looked up from germline, CDR1 is SGHDT and CDR2 is YYEEEE. CDR3 length equals 12 residues. In DNA form, the CDR3 reads TGTGCCAGCAGCCTGGACAACAATGAGCAGTTCTTC. This codes for CASSLDNNEQFF.

A single count supports this clone. The rearrangement links TRBV7-2 to TRBJ2-7; 8 bases fit TRBD2. From germline, CDR1 is SGHTA and CDR2 FQGNSA. CDR3 length equals 16 residues. V shed 5 bases and J 0 bases; nucleotides not matched to a gene: 9. The CDR3 is CASSLTGTSVSYEQYF. The CDR3, as DNA: TGTGCCAGCAGCCTTACCGGGACTAGTGTCTCCTACGAGCAGTACTTC.

The chain uses TRBV7-9 and TRBJ1-1, with D perhaps TRBD1 (5 bases). In germline, CDR1 is SEHNR, CDR2 FQNEAQ (reference sequence). The CDR3 has 16 residues. Trimming removed 1 base from V and 3 bases from J, with 15 bases in between. CDR3 coding DNA: TGTGCCAGCAGCTTAGGTCCCGGGGCGGGGGACACTGAAGCTTTCTTT. This translates into CASSLGPGAGDTEAFF. The full variable domain, its missing parts supplied by reference TRBV7-9 and TRBJ1-1, is DTGVSQNPRHKITKRGQNVTFRCDPISEHNRLYWYRQTLGQGPEFLTYFQNEAQLEKSRLLSDRFSAERPKGSFSTLEIQRTEQGDSAMYLCASSLGPGAGDTEAFFGQGTRLTVV.

This clone came up once. The gene calls are TRBV5-1 and TRBJ2-1; 11 nucleotides match TRBD2. The J segment lost 6 bases and the V segment lost 7 bases, leaving 6 bases of the junction unmatched. Germline V gene sequence: CDR1 SGHRS, CDR2 YFSETQ. This CDR3 comprises 14 residues. The CDR3 DNA reads as TGCGCCAGCTGCATAGCGGGAGGGGTCAATGAGCAGTTCTTC. Its translation: CASCIAGGVNEQFF.

The chain links TRBV19 to TRBJ2-3; D possibly corresponds to TRBD1 (7 bases). Germline V lookup: CDR1 LNHDA, CDR2 SQIVND (reference sequence). This CDR3 is 14 amino acids long. V lost 5 bases to trimming and J lost 5 bases, with 14 bases between them. CDR3 residues: CASSQGGSQDTQYF. CDR3 coding DNA: TGTGCCAGTAGTCAGGGGGGAAGCCAAGATACGCAGTATTTT. Based on the CDR3 plus reference TRBV19 and TRBJ2-3, the full variable domain is DGGITQSPKYLFRKEGQNVTLSCEQNLNHDAMYWYRQDPGQGLRLIYYSQIVNDFQKGDIAEGYSVSREKKESFPLTVTSAQKNPTAFYLCASSQGGSQDTQYFGPGTRLTVL.

V gene TRBV6-5 combines with J gene TRBJ1-1, with 10 bases fitting TRBD1. The germline gives CDR1 MNHEY, CDR2 SVGAGI. The CDR3 runs 13 residues. The V segment lost 7 bases and the J segment 5 bases; nucleotides outside the gene matches: 4. This CDR3 reads CASTRQGATEAFF. CDR3 in DNA: TGTGCCAGCACGCGACAGGGGGCGACTGAAGCTTTCTTT.

This chain connects TRBV6-5 to TRBJ1-4, with D maybe TRBD1 (5 bases). The CDR3 spans 14 residues. The germline V gene has CDR1 MNHEY and CDR2 SVGAGI. V dropped 8 bases and J dropped 4 bases, with 14 bases sitting between them. In DNA form, the CDR3 reads TGTGCCAGCGCGGGGGTGTTGGGTAATGAAAAACTGTTTTTT. Translating it yields CASAGVLGNEKLFF.

The gene calls are TRBV12-3 or TRBV12-4 and TRBJ2-1; a weak D match, TRBD2 (5 bases). The CDR3 totals 12 residues. V was trimmed by 3 bases and J by 9 bases, leaving 9 bases between them. The CDR3 nucleotides are TGTGCCAGCAGTTTTGCGGCGGGTGAGCAGTTCTTC. As protein: CASSFAAGEQFF.